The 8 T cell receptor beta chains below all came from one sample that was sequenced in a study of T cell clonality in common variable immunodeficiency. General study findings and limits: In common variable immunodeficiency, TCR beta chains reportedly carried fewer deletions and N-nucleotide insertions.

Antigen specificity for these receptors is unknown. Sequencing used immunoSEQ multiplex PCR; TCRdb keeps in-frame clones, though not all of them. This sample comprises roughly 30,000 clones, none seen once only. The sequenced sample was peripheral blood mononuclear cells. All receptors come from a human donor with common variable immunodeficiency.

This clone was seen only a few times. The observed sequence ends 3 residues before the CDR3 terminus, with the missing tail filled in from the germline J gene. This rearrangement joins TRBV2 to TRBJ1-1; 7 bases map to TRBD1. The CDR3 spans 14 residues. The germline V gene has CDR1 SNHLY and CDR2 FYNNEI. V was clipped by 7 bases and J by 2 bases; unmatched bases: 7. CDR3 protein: CASTLNRGNTEAFF. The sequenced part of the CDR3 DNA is TGTGCCAGCACCTTGAACAGGGGCAACACTGAA. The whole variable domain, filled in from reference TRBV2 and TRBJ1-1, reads EPEVTQTPSHQVTQMGQEVILRCVPISNHLYFYWYRQILGQKVEFLVSFYNNEISEKSEIFDDQFSVERPDGSNFTLKIRSTKLEDSAMYFCASTLNRGNTEAFFGQGTRLTVV.

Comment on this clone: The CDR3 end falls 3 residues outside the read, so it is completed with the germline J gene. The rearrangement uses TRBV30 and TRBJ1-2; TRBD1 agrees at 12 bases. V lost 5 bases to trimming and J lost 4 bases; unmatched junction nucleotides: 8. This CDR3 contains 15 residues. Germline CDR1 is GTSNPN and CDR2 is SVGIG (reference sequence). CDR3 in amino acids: CAWGTGGAFGYGYTF. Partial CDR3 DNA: TGTGCCTGGGGGACAGGGGGCGCGTTTGGCTATGGC. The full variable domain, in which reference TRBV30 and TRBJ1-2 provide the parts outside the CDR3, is SQTIHQWPATLVQPVGSPLSLECTVEGTSNPNLYWYRQAAGRGLQLLFYSVGIGQISSEVPQNLSASRPQDRQFILSSKKLLLSDSGFYLCAWGTGGAFGYGYTFGSGTRLTVV.

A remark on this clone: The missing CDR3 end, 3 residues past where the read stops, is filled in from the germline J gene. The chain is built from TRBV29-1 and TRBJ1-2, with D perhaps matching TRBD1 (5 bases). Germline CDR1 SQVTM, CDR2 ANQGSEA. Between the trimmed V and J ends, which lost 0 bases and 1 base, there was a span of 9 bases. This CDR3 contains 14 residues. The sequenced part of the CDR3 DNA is TGCAGCGTTGAAGATCAGACAGTTAACTATGGC. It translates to CSVEDQTVNYG. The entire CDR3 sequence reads CSVEDQTVNYGYTF.

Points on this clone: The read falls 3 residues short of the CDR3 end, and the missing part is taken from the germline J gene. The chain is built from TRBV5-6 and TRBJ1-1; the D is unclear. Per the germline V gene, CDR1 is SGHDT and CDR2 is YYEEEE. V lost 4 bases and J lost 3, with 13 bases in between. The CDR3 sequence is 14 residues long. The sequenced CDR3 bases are TGTGCCAGCAGCCGCGGGATATCAGACACTGAA. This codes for CASSRGISDTE. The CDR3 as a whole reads CASSRGISDTEAFF.

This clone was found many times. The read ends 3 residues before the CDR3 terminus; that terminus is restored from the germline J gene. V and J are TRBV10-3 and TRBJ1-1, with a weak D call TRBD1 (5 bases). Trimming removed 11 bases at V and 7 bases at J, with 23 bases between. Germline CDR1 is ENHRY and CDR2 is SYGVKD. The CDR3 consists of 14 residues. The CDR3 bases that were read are TGTGCCGCATCTGAAGGGGTACCCACCCTTGAA. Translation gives CAASEGVPTLE. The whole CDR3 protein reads CAASEGVPTLEAFF.

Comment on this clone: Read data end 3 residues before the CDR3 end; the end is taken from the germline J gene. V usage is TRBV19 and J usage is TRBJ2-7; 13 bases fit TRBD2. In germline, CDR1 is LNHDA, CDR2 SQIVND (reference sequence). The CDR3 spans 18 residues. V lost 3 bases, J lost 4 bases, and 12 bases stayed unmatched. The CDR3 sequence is CASSMFGGWTSGSYEQYF. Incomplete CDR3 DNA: TGTGCCAGTAGTATGTTTGGGGGCTGGACTAGCGGGAGTTACGAG.

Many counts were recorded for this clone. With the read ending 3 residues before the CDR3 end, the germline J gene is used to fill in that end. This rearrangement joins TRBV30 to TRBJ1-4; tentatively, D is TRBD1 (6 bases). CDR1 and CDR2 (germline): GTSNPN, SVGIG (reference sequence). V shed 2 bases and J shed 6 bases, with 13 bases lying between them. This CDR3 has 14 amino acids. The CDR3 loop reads CAWSLQGADEKLFF. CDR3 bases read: TGTGCCTGGAGTTTACAGGGTGCAGATGAAAAA.

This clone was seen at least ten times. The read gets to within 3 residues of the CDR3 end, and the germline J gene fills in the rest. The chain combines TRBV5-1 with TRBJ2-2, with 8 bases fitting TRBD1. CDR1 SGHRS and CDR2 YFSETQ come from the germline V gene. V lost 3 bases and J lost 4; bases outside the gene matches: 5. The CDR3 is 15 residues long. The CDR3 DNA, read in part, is TGCGCCAGCAGCTGGCAGGGGGCTGCCACCGGGGAG. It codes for CASSWQGAATGE. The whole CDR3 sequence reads CASSWQGAATGELFF.